This TCR beta chain comes out of a study of technical replicates of blood from a handful of donors. CDR3 length: 13 amino acids. V trimming: 3 bases; J trimming: 4 bases; junction bases outside the gene matches: 2. Germline V gene data show CDR1 as SGHRS and CDR2 as YFSETQ. The method was immunoSEQ multiplex PCR; TCRdb's version includes in-frame clones alone and lacks a portion of them. The sample has around 79,000 clones, around 94% seen once. The sample taken for sequencing was T cells isolated from PBMCs. The genes are TRBV5-1 and TRBJ1-2; 8 nucleotides line up with TRBD1. The TCR was taken from a human donor in good health. This CDR3 is CASSSGQAYGYTF. In DNA form, the CDR3 reads TGCGCCAGCAGCTCGGGACAGGCCTATGGCTACACCTTC.